Listed below are T cell receptor beta chains from one sample, sequenced in a study of shared clonotypes between healthy human individuals. Assay: immunoSEQ multiplex PCR; the TCRdb copy retains only in-frame clones and omits some. The table lists 230,000 or so clones, over 60% of them singletons. Material: memory CD4+ T cells sorted from blood. The receptors derive from a man younger than 45 in good health. Both conserved end residues are part of each CDR3. A D gene is named only where the DNA matches it firmly.

v_gene	d_gene	j_gene	CDR3aa
TRBV5-5	.	TRBJ1-3	CASSLFAGNSGNTIYF
TRBV7-9	.	TRBJ1-1	CASSQQTNTEAFF
TRBV28	.	TRBJ2-3	CASSPPSGGLSGTDTQYF
TRBV11-2	TRBD1	TRBJ2-5	CASSLGQGIETQYF
TRBV5-5	.	TRBJ2-7	CASSLVYPTYEQYF
TRBV2	.	TRBJ2-7	CASARDFSYEQYF
TRBV12-5	TRBD2	TRBJ2-1	CASGRGGRGRANTANEQFF
TRBV4-3	.	TRBJ1-1	CASSQVGTTRRAFF
TRBV10-3	.	TRBJ1-5	CAISPMGGQPQHF
TRBV19	.	TRBJ1-1	CASSRSGPNTEAFF
TRBV28	TRBD1	TRBJ1-1	CASSSGTGVTEAFF
TRBV7-2	TRBD1	TRBJ2-1	CASSLGDRVLYEQFF
TRBV29-1	.	TRBJ2-7	CSVGKGGAQVYEQYF
TRBV18	.	TRBJ1-1	CASSLLGGDTEAFF
TRBV2	.	TRBJ1-1	CASTEDLDTEAFF
TRBV28	.	TRBJ1-5	CASSLVRGNQPQHF
TRBV28	.	TRBJ1-2	CASGAGNGYTF
TRBV5-8	TRBD2	TRBJ2-5	CASSLFRGRAQGETQYF
TRBV4-1	.	TRBJ2-7	CASSQVAGRRGSYEQYF
TRBV5-4	.	TRBJ2-3	CASSLAGGGTDTQYF
TRBV5-4	.	TRBJ2-1	CASGPDSGNYNEQFF
TRBV16	TRBD2	TRBJ2-1	CASSQLGGLAGREQFF
TRBV20-1	.	TRBJ2-7	CSAGTMGEQYF
TRBV11-1	TRBD1	TRBJ2-1	CASSALPGQGVHEQFF
TRBV30	TRBD1	TRBJ2-3	CAWSVGTDTDTQYF
TRBV27	TRBD1	TRBJ2-7	CASSFWDRVSYEQYF
TRBV6-1	.	TRBJ2-1	CASRDWSSYNEQFF
TRBV5-5	.	TRBJ2-1	CASAIAGGSYNEQFF
TRBV28	.	TRBJ1-5	CASHPRNQPQHF
TRBV28	.	TRBJ2-2	CASSLWDIAAGELFF
TRBV7-2	.	TRBJ2-3	CASSLRQGGSTDTQYF
TRBV2	TRBD1	TRBJ2-5	CASTEDRGLETQYF
TRBV19	.	TRBJ1-1	CASRTESLNTEAFF
TRBV5-5	.	TRBJ2-7	CASSLAKGDYEQYF
TRBV5-1	TRBD1	TRBJ2-7	CASSVRDRALEQYF
TRBV28	.	TRBJ2-7	CASSPRRLGPSSYEQYF
TRBV5-1	.	TRBJ1-2	CASSLGTAAEGGYTF
TRBV7-9	.	TRBJ2-3	CASSFSGSTDTQYF
TRBV7-2	TRBD2	TRBJ2-3	CASSLVGLAGGRTDTQYF
TRBV2	.	TRBJ1-1	CASSEVRGGTEAFF
TRBV6-5	.	TRBJ1-1	CASSYSGRREAFF
TRBV27	.	TRBJ2-7	CASSLKGYAYEQYF